This record concerns one TCR beta chain sequence. Its antigen is not identified. Amplified TCR beta CDR3 regions derived from RNA transcripts. Carried out on the TCR CDR3, a first-round RT-PCR used the HTBI primer set. TCRdb passed the multiplex PCR reads through MiXCR, listing each CDR3 protein once. The repertoire includes about 360,000 distinct CDR3 sequences, 13% of them detected once, and roughly 9.2% sits in the top ten. This entry belongs to a study of T cells in Graves' hyperthyroidism and ophthalmopathy. Study-wide results and limits: With a median lead of roughly 6.2 months before onset, the model predicted ophthalmopathy. Most clonotypes expanded in thyroid above 0.001 were likewise present in blood.

Fresh peripheral blood, 8 to 10 ml, was the source of the PBMCs. This sequence originates from a woman under 30 with Graves' hyperthyroidism. Sequencing input: blood.

The CDR3 loop reads CASSLDRAYSSYEQYF. The CDR3 nucleotides are TGTGCCAGCAGCTTAGATCGAGCGTATAGCTCCTACGAGCAGTACTTC. The chain combines TRBV7-6 with TRBJ2-7; D unclear. The CDR3 runs to 16 residues. V lost 1 base, J lost 0 bases, and 13 bases lay in between. In germline, CDR1 is SGHVS, CDR2 FNYEAQ.